This T cell receptor (beta chain) was recovered during a study of T cells in localized non-small cell lung cancer (dated by TCRdb to 2020 to 2022). About the full investigation: The study examined T cell repertoires in 200 to 250 patients with early-stage NSCLC and compared tumors with uninvolved tumor-adjacent lungs. All 236 NSCLC patients in the cohort were treatment-naive and had localized lung tumors that were resected. NSCLC patients had a mean age of approximately 66 years, and 129 were male and around 99 female.

The CDR3 covers 14 residues, taking in both the cysteine and the phenylalanine. CDR3 DNA is the only sequence kept; it has 42 bases, read in frame from the first base. As encoded in the germline V gene, CDR1 is MGHDK while CDR2 is SYGVNS. V and J are trimmed by 5 bases and 7 bases, and the gene matches miss 9 bases of the junction. As regards this clone: Which antigen it targets is not known. Base qualities are not at hand, and no much larger clone is one base apart.

Here is what the overall study found, with its caveats: A median of 57 of the top 100 tumor clones turned up in the paired uninvolved adjacent lung, and 28 of those clones also ranked among the top 100 of that same adjacent lung. Uninvolved tumor-adjacent lung showed the highest T cell clonality, higher than tumor, which suggests more focused antigenic responses in the adjacent lung. Higher T cell density in blood was associated with longer overall survival, whereas higher clonality in adjacent lung was associated with shorter survival. Multi-region tumor sequencing was not performed, so intratumor heterogeneity could not be excluded. Because the study design was exploratory, TCR variables were selected using unadjusted p-values without false-discovery rate correction.

The immunoSEQ Assay was used to sequence TCR beta CDR3 regions from DNA. The published analysis was carried out like this. T cell density was computed as TCR beta template counts normalized to usable DNA estimated by amplifying housekeeping genes. Richness was estimated using the preseqR package, with extrapolation to 400,000 templates for PBMC samples and to 120,000 templates for tissue samples. Clonality was taken to be one minus Pielou's evenness. To identify tissue-enriched TCRs, differential abundance testing was run on productive amino-acid clonotypes with a minimum total count of 5 and an alpha of 0.1. Repertoire overlap between compartments was quantified with the Jaccard Index and Morisita Overlap Index. GLIPH grouped TCR beta CDR3s together with public tetramer-defined viral CDR3s, and a viral motif had to include at least three viral sequences and show V-gene enrichment. TCRdb stores this immuneACCESS table with in-frame sequences only. Part of the clones is absent; in the studies checked, under half of the shortfall reflects unresolved V genes, and no reason is known for the rest. That table furnishes V, J and clone size, whereas the DNA furnished D and trimming. This sample holds about 6,700 clones; approximately 46% were observed only once. The leading ten clones occupy around 2.6% of the sample.

The source of this sequence is a female donor of 60 years or more with stage I lung adenocarcinoma. The sequence is built from TRBV25-1 and TRBJ1-2; 8 central bases correspond to TRBD1. The sample here was lymph node tissue, taken before any cancer treatment. The CDR3 sequence is CASSLQGELGGYTF. The base sequence is TGTGCCAGCAGTCTACAGGGGGAGTTGGGTGGCTACACCTTC.